This TCR beta chain was sequenced for a study of cytomegalovirus exposure and HLA in healthy donors. With 6 bases removed from V and 5 bases from J, the gap between germline ends came to 23 bases. The CDR3 has 16 amino acids. Germline loops: CDR1 SGHAT, CDR2 FQNNGV. Each of the donors was a healthy bone marrow donor. PCR employed 60 Vbeta and 13 Jbeta primers. Measured with immunoSEQ multiplex PCR; TCRdb has only the in-frame clones, and not every one. Of around 160,000 clones in the sample, 70% to 90% are singletons; the top ten hold about a tenth. This sequence was found in a man aged 18 to 29 in good health and CMV-seropositive. The V call is TRBV11-2, the J call TRBJ2-7, with TRBD2 as a possible D gene (6 bases). Sequencing input: PBMCs. CDR3 coding DNA: TGTGCCAGCAGTCACACACCGGGACTCCGGGTTGACGAGCAGTACTTC. It encodes CASSHTPGLRVDEQYF. Full variable domain (outside the CDR3, taken from reference TRBV11-2 and TRBJ2-7): EAGVAQSPRYKIIEKRQSVAFWCNPISGHATLYWYQQILGQGPKLLIQFQNNGVVDDSQLPKDRFSAERLKGVDSTLKIQPAKLEDSAVYLCASSHTPGLRVDEQYFGPGTRLTVT.